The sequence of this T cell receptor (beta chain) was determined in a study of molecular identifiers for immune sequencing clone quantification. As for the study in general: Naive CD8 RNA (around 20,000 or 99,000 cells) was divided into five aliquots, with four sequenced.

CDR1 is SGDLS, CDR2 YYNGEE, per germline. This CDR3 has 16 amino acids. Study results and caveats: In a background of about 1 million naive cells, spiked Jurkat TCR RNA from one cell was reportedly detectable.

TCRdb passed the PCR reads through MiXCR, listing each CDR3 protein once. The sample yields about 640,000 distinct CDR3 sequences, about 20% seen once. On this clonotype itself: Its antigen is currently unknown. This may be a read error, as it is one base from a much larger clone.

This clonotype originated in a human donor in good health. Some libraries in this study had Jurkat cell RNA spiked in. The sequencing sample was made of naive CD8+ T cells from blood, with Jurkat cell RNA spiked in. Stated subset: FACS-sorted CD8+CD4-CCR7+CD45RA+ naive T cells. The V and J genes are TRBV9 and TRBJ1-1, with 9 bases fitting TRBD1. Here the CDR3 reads CACSVGDRVRSTEAFF. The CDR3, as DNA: TGTGCCTGCAGCGTAGGGGACAGGGTTCGGAGCACTGAAGCTTTCTTT.